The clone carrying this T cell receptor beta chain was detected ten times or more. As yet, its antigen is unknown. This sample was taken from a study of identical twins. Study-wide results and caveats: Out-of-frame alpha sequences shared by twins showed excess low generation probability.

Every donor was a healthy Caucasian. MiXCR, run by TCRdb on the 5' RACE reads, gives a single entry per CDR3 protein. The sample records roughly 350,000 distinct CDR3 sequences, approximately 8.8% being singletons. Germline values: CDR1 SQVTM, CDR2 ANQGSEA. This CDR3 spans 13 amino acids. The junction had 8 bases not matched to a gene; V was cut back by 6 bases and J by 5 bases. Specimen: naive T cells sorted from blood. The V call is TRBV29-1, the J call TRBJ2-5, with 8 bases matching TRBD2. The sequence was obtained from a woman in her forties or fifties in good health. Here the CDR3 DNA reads TGCAGCGTCATAGCGGGATTCCAGGAGACCCAGTACTTC. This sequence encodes CSVIAGFQETQYF.